This TCR beta chain was recovered during a study of blood T cell repertoires in COVID-19. Overall study context: From the United States, Italy and Spain came samples of acute and convalescent COVID-19. PBMCs, B-cell-depleted T cells, or T cells were the source of the cDNA or gDNA that made up the material.

Methods used by the authors: Nucleated cell counts were estimated from reference gene primer amplification. The repertoire was sequenced with immunoSEQ multiplex PCR; TCRdb's copy has only in-frame clones and lacks some. V, J and clone size reflect that table, while D and trimming were determined from the DNA. The sample records some 100,000 clones, roughly 88% being singletons. In its sample, this clone was seen once. Sequencing was carried out using peripheral blood. The source of this sequence is a woman older than 75 with active or convalescent COVID-19.

CDR3: CASSKAEEPARSGEKLFF. CDR3 sequence (DNA): TGTGCCAGCAGCAAGGCGGAGGAACCGGCCCGAAGTGGGGAAAAACTGTTTTTT. The V and J genes are TRBV21-1 and TRBJ1-4. TRBV21-1 is annotated as a pseudogene. This CDR3 is built from 18 residues.